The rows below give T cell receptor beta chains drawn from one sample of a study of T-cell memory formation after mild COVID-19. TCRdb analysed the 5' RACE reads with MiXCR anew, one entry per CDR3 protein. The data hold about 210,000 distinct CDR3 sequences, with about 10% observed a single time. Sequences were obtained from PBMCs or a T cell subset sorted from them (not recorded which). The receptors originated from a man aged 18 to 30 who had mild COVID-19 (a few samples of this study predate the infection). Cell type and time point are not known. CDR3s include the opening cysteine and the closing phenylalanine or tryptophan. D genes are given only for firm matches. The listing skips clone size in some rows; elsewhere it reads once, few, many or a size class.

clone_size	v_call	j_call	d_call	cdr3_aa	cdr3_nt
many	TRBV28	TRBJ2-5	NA	CASSFGGSLSQETQYF	TGTGCCAGCAGTTTCGGTGGTAGCCTTTCTCAAGAGACCCAGTACTTC
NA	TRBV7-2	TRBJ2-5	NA	CASSQDWRQETQYF	TGTGCCAGCAGCCAAGACTGGCGCCAAGAGACCCAGTACTTC
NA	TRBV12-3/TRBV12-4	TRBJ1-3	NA	CASSFVRNTIYF	TGTGCCAGCAGTTTCGTCCGAAACACCATATATTTT
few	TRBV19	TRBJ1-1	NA	CASSEGVLPEAFF	TGTGCCAGTAGTGAAGGGGTCCTCCCTGAAGCTTTCTTT
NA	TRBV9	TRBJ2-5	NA	CASSTQALRRGETQYF	TGTGCCAGCAGCACACAGGCACTTAGGAGAGGAGAGACCCAGTACTTC
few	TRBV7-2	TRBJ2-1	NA	CASSSYNSPGGFF	TGTGCCAGCAGCTCGTACAACTCACCCGGGGGGTTCTTC
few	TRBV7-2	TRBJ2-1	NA	CASSLAQAGPNEQFF	TGTGCCAGCAGCTTAGCGCAGGCAGGGCCCAATGAGCAGTTCTTC
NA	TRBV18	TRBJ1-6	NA	CASRQGNSPLHF	TGTGCCAGCCGCCAGGGGAATTCACCCCTCCACTTT
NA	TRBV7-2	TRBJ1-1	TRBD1	CASSQGTAYTEAFF	TGTGCCAGCAGCCAAGGGACAGCTTACACTGAAGCTTTCTTT
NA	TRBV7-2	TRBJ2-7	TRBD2	CASSLGSGTRFEQYF	TGTGCCAGCAGCCTAGGCAGTGGGACTAGATTCGAGCAGTACTTC
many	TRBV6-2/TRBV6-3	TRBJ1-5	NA	CASSRDSNQPQHF	TGTGCCAGCAGTCGAGATAGCAATCAGCCCCAGCATTTT
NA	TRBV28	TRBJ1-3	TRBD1	CASSSRQGQYSGNTIYF	TGTGCCAGCAGCTCGAGACAGGGGCAATACTCTGGAAACACCATATATTTT
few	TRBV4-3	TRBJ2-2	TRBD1	CASRNRGLADTGELFF	TGCGCCAGCAGAAACAGGGGGCTCGCCGACACCGGGGAGCTGTTTTTT
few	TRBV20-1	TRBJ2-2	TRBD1	CSGGQGASGELFF	TGCAGTGGAGGACAGGGGGCGTCCGGGGAGCTGTTTTTT
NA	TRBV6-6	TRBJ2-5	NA	CASSSQGRETQYF	TGTGCCAGCAGTTCTCAGGGGCGAGAGACCCAGTACTTC
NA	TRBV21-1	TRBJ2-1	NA	CASSKVRAGVRNEQFF	TGTGCCAGCAGCAAAGTGCGAGCGGGGGTCCGCAATGAGCAGTTCTTC
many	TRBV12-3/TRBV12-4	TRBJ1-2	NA	CASSSGANYGYTF	TGTGCCAGCAGTTCCGGTGCTAACTATGGCTACACCTTC
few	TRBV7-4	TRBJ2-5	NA	CASSPLFGCVTEETQYF	TGTGCCAGCAGCCCCCTTTTTGGATGCGTAACCGAAGAGACCCAGTACTTC
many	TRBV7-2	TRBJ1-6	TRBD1	CASSETGTVSPLHF	TGTGCCAGCAGCGAGACCGGGACAGTTTCACCCCTCCACTTT
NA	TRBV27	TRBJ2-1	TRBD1	CASSLRDRGSFGEQFF	TGTGCCAGCAGTTTAAGGGACAGGGGCTCTTTCGGTGAGCAGTTCTTC
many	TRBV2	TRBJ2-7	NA	CASRVDSSYEQYF	TGTGCCAGCAGGGTAGACAGTTCCTACGAGCAGTACTTC
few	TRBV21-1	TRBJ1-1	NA	CASSSPGQARSTEAFF	TGTGCCAGCAGCTCGCCAGGCCAGGCTCGCAGCACTGAAGCTTTCTTT
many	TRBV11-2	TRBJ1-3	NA	CASSLDPKGPYGNTIYF	TGTGCCAGCAGCTTGGACCCGAAAGGGCCGTATGGAAACACCATATATTTT
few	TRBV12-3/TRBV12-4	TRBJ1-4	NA	CASSGGLHEKLFF	TGTGCGAGCAGTGGGGGCCTACACGAAAAACTGTTTTTT
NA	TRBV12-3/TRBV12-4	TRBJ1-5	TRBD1	CASSLGDRGNNQPQHF	TGTGCCAGCAGTTTGGGGGACAGGGGAAATAATCAGCCCCAGCATTTT
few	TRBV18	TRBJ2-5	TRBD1	CASSPWTGRETQYF	TGTGCCAGCTCACCGTGGACAGGGAGAGAGACCCAGTACTTC
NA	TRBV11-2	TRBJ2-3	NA	CASSLGSGTGDTQYF	TGTGCCAGCAGCTTAGGTAGTGGAACGGGAGATACGCAGTATTTT
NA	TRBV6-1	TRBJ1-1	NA	CASSPLGGRGTEAFF	TGTGCCAGCTCGCCCCTCGGGGGGCGCGGCACTGAAGCTTTCTTT